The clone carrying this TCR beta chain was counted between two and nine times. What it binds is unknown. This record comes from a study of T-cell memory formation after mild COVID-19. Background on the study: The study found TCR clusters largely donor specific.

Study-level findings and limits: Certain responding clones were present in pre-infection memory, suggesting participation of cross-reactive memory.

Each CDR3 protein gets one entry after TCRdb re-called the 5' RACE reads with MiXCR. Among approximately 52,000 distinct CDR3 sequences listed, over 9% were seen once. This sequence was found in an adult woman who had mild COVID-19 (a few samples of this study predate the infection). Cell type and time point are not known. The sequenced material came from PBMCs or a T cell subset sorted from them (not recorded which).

CDR3: CASSPVGHSGANVLTF. The CDR3 DNA reads TGTGCCAGCTCACCCGTAGGGCATTCTGGGGCCAACGTCCTGACTTTC. The chain couples TRBV18 to TRBJ2-6, with D unclear. The CDR3 has 16 residues. The germline V and J ends were trimmed by 3 bases and 1 base, with 10 bases remaining between them. In germline, CDR1 is KGHSH, CDR2 LQKENI.